Listed below are T cell receptor beta chains from one sample, sequenced in a study of PD-L1 blockade in urothelial cancer. Assay: immunoSEQ multiplex PCR; the TCRdb copy retains only in-frame clones and omits some. The sample has under 35,000 clones, over 80% seen once. This specimen was PBMCs, taken around atezolizumab (anti-PD-L1) treatment. Every receptor here comes from a man aged 50 or older with urothelial cancer. Each CDR3 is given with its conserved first and last residue. Fields, in order: V gene, J gene, D gene, CDR3 protein. A D gene is named only where the DNA matches it firmly.

TRBV2	TRBJ2-7	NA	CASLQAYEQYF
TRBV7-2	TRBJ2-1	TRBD2	CASSLAGGGAYNEQFF
TRBV5-1	TRBJ1-4	TRBD1	CASSLDPQGGGEKLFF
TRBV9	TRBJ2-1	TRBD1	CASSVPGTGFDEQFF
TRBV19	TRBJ1-1	NA	CASSPGFTEAFF
TRBV27	TRBJ2-7	NA	CASSLMTANSYEQYF
TRBV7-9	TRBJ2-1	NA	CASSRLRVFTNEQFF
TRBV28	TRBJ2-1	NA	CASSPSGSSYNEQFF
TRBV9	TRBJ2-6	TRBD1	CASSLPFRTGGVQSAGANVLTF
TRBV5-1	TRBJ1-1	NA	CASSQQLNTEAFF
TRBV19	TRBJ1-4	NA	CASRLSSGTGFEKLFF
TRBV5-8	TRBJ2-4	TRBD2	CASSTGTSPAKNIQYF
TRBV19	TRBJ1-1	NA	CASSRSRVNTEAFF
TRBV6-5	TRBJ2-3	TRBD2	CASSRASGRDTQYF
TRBV11-2	TRBJ2-1	TRBD1	CASSLKTGGWYEQFF
TRBV27	TRBJ1-4	TRBD1	CASSPLTGSSKLFF
TRBV7-2	TRBJ2-2	NA	CASSRETNTGELFF
TRBV5-6	TRBJ2-5	NA	CASSEGVPQGTQYF
TRBV11-2	TRBJ1-4	NA	CASSHGTRNEKLFF
TRBV4-1	TRBJ2-3	TRBD2	CASSRLGLAGGRGDTQYF
TRBV6-5	TRBJ1-3	NA	CASSYSRQSTGNTIYF
TRBV5-1	TRBJ2-2	TRBD2	CASSPGGGAIGGELFF
TRBV28	TRBJ1-5	NA	CASSVGGQYSQPQHF
TRBV9	TRBJ2-7	TRBD2	CASSEGSGLASSYEQYF
TRBV28	TRBJ2-5	TRBD2	CASSLGSGGVGRRVQYF
TRBV6-6	TRBJ1-2	TRBD1	CASSSPTDRARGYTF
TRBV14	TRBJ2-5	TRBD1	CASSQDPGTGRTQYF
TRBV5-1	TRBJ1-1	NA	CASSSAEQYTEAFF
TRBV5-1	TRBJ2-1	TRBD1	CASSRDRGDYNEQFF
TRBV4-1	TRBJ2-7	TRBD2	CASSQVGLAGGLSYEQYF
TRBV2	TRBJ2-7	TRBD1	CASSEEGTGQYEQYF
TRBV27	TRBJ2-2	NA	CASSSYTGELFF
TRBV28	TRBJ1-3	TRBD1	CASNRDGTGLGTGNTIYF
TRBV29-1	TRBJ2-1	NA	CSVEGTVSLSGNEQFF
TRBV4-2	TRBJ1-5	NA	CASSQGSQSNQPQHF
TRBV6-6	TRBJ2-7	TRBD1	CASSHLTGGYEQYF
TRBV6-5	TRBJ2-1	TRBD2	CASRKAGGPGEQFF
TRBV5-8	TRBJ2-2	NA	CASSLVSNTGELFF
TRBV4-1	TRBJ2-3	NA	CASSQEGTSTDTQYF
TRBV7-2	TRBJ2-7	NA	CASSPSLGGTYEQYF
TRBV7-9	TRBJ1-2	TRBD1	CASSLSIGQGFISGYTF
TRBV13	TRBJ1-1	NA	CASSFGGGTEAFF
TRBV6-4	TRBJ2-1	TRBD2	CASSEERGGNEQFF